This T cell receptor (beta chain) is from a study of tumor-infiltrating lymphocytes in primary liver carcinoma. The wider study: Patients, male and female, were 30 to 69 years old. Tumor stage was T1-T3 N0M0, and tumor size was 4.2 to 10 cm across. Whole-study results and caveats: Representation across all five tumor regions was limited to only about 7-25% of top clones.

A primer in the constant region served to generate TCR beta cDNA from 500 ng of total RNA. A slightly modified ARM-PCR protocol with three nested multiplex PCR rounds produced these TCR beta libraries. The two initial PCR rounds, about 9 cycles each, used TRBV1-TRBV30 forward and C-beta reverse primers. TCRdb processed the multiplex PCR reads anew with MiXCR; each CDR3 protein has one entry. The repertoire holds about 22,000 distinct CDR3 sequences, 60% to 80% seen once, with under 45% in the top ten. On this clonotype itself: Its antigen is not identified. Possible read error: a much larger clone is one base away.

Both RNA and DNA were isolated together from around 20-30 mg of bulk tissue that had not been sorted. Patients had primary liver carcinoma treated by surgical resection. Losses at the gene ends were 2 bases for V and 0 bases for J; bases not matched to a gene: 5. The CDR3 has 16 residues. The germline gives CDR1 MNHEY, CDR2 SVGEGT. Sequenced material: liver tumor tissue from sampling region 1. Documented subset: tumor region T1, superior pole. The clonotype comes from a woman in her twenties or thirties with primary liver carcinoma and hepatitis B virus infection. This chain connects TRBV6-2 or TRBV6-3 to TRBJ1-1; 8 positions agree with TRBD1. The CDR3 sequence is CASSYLWDRMNTEAFF. The CDR3 coding sequence is TGTGCCAGCAGTTACCTCTGGGACAGGATGAACACTGAAGCTTTCTTT.